This T cell receptor beta chain was sequenced for a study of T cell responses to AZD1222 COVID-19 vaccine. Study-level results: In a largely white British group with more females than males, clonal diversity was possibly underestimated. Repertoires were sampled only after the peak T cell response. Spike was spanned by vaccine-associated CD4 TCRs, with dominance at 160-218 and 743-854. Baseline seropositivity occurred in only a handful of AZD1222 recipients.

J lost 2 bases, V lost 4 bases, and 11 bases had no gene match. This CDR3 is built from 19 residues. CDR1 is SGHVS, CDR2 FQNEAQ, per germline. Produced via immunoSEQ multiplex PCR; TCRdb's table is partial and in-frame only. The sample consists of 150,000 or so clones, more than 70% of them appearing once. A note on this clone: Antigen: not known.

The sequence was collected from an adult in good health. Sequences were derived from peripheral blood, sampled on day 0 of MenACWY control vaccination. V is TRBV7-8 and J is TRBJ2-6, with TRBD1 matching 10 bases. The CDR3 spells CASSSDRGRQVAGANVLTF. CDR3 in DNA: TGTGCCAGCAGCTCCGACAGGGGGCGCCAAGTCGCTGGGGCCAACGTCCTGACTTTC. Drawing the rest from reference TRBV7-8 and TRBJ2-6, the complete variable domain is GAGVSQSPRYKVAKRGQDVALRCDPISGHVSLFWYQQALGQGPEFLTYFQNEAQLDKSGLPSDRFFAERPEGSVSTLKIQRTQQEDSAVYLCASSSDRGRQVAGANVLTFGAGSRLTVL.